Presented here are 10 T cell receptor beta chains from one specimen sequenced in a study of blood T cell repertoires in COVID-19. Libraries were prepared by immunoSEQ multiplex PCR; TCRdb keeps only in-frame clonotypes and omits some of them. Of 65,000 to 90,000 clones in the sample, about 89% are singletons; the top ten hold 8.5% to 10%. Material: peripheral blood. The receptors derive from a man aged 45-60 years with acute or convalescent COVID-19.

The genes are TRBV5-1 and TRBJ1-1; a possible D gene is TRBD1 (5 bases). Trimming took off 0 bases at V and 4 bases at J, with 7 bases between the two ends. Germline loops: CDR1 SGHRS, CDR2 YFSETQ. The CDR3 spans 13 residues. DNA for the CDR3: TGCGCCAGCAGCTTGGGGGGCCGCACTGAAGCTTTCTTT. This sequence encodes CASSLGGRTEAFF.

The V call is TRBV29-1, the J call TRBJ2-2; D is possibly TRBD2 (5 bases). Deletions cut 7 bases from V and 7 bases from J, with 10 bases between. The CDR3 is made up of 11 amino acids. The germline V gene has CDR1 SQVTM and CDR2 ANQGSEA. The CDR3 spells CSGNSGGELFF. CDR3 sequence (DNA): TGCAGCGGAAACAGCGGCGGGGAGCTGTTTTTT.

The chain couples TRBV11-2 to TRBJ2-4; TRBD2 is a possible D gene (6 bases). Germline V lookup: CDR1 SGHAT, CDR2 FQNNGV. This CDR3 is 17 amino acids long. Trimming took off 2 bases at V and 5 bases at J, with 19 bases between the two ends. The CDR3 sequence is CASSLRSAGGTQNIQYF. The CDR3 region has the DNA TGTGCCAGCAGCTTAAGGTCCGCTGGGGGGACCCAAAACATTCAGTACTTC.

V is TRBV7-9 and J is TRBJ1-2; 10 positions agree with TRBD1. Germline V gives CDR1 SEHNR, CDR2 FQNEAQ (reference sequence). The ends lost 5 bases at V and 7 bases at J; junction bases unmatched: 10. The CDR3 has 15 amino acids. CDR3 loop: CASSLGTGVAGGYTF. CDR3 DNA: TGTGCCAGCAGCCTGGGGACAGGGGTCGCTGGTGGCTACACCTTC.

J is TRBJ1-2 and V is TRBV19, with D hard to call. V lost 0 bases and J 3 bases, leaving 5 bases between the germline ends. This CDR3 comprises 13 residues. Germline loops: CDR1 LNHDA, CDR2 SQIVND (reference sequence). In DNA, the CDR3 is TGTGCCAGTAGTATAGATTCCTACTATGGCTACACCTTC. Its protein product is CASSIDSYYGYTF.

In DNA form, the CDR3 reads TGTGCCTGGAGCGGCAGGGTCCAGTTCTTC. As protein: CAWSGRVQFF. J is TRBJ2-1 and V is TRBV30, with D possibly being TRBD1 (5 bases). V lost 3 bases and J 13 bases, leaving 10 bases between the germline ends. Germline-derived CDR1 and CDR2 are GTSNPN and SVGIG (reference sequence). The CDR3 spans 10 residues.

The chain is built from TRBV29-1 and TRBJ2-3, with D perhaps TRBD1 (5 bases). CDR1 is SQVTM, CDR2 ANQGSEA, per germline. Deletions cut 7 bases from V and 7 bases from J, with 12 bases between. The CDR3 is made up of 11 amino acids. The CDR3 reads CSAQGGNTQYF. The CDR3 nucleotides are TGCAGCGCCCAGGGTGGAAATACGCAGTATTTT.

The chain links TRBV27 to TRBJ1-2, with TRBD1 matching 8 bases. Germline CDR1 MNHEY, CDR2 SMNVEV (reference sequence). V was clipped by 6 bases and J by 5 bases; unmatched bases: 5. The CDR3 length is 13 residues. CDR3: CASSFDRGYGYTF. CDR3 nucleotides: TGTGCCAGCAGCTTCGACAGGGGTTATGGCTACACCTTC.

This clone was counted once. This chain uses TRBV2 with TRBJ2-3; 10 bases are a match to TRBD2. Looked up from germline, CDR1 is SNHLY and CDR2 is FYNNEI. This CDR3 has 14 amino acids. The J segment lost 4 bases and the V segment lost 7 bases, leaving 5 bases of the junction unmatched. CDR3 coding DNA: TGTGCCAGCAACAGCGGGGGGGGCCCAGATACGCAGTATTTT. Translating it yields CASNSGGGPDTQYF.

This rearrangement joins TRBV3-1 (or the pseudogene TRBV3-2) to TRBJ2-2; TRBD2 matches 11 bases. In germline, CDR1 is LGHDT, CDR2 YNNKEL (reference sequence). The CDR3 loop spans 15 amino acids. V shed 6 bases, J shed 5 bases, and the junction held 5 bases outside the gene matches. The CDR3 bases are TGTGCCAGCAGGGCAACTAGCGGGGGTACCGGGGAGCTGTTTTTT. Its protein product is CASRATSGGTGELFF.